The rows below give T cell receptor beta chains drawn from one sample of a study of blood T cell repertoires in COVID-19. Measured with immunoSEQ multiplex PCR; TCRdb has only the in-frame clones, and not every one. The sample holds a few hundred thousand clones, approximately 85% seen once. Sequencing was done on a sample of PBMCs or T cells enriched from blood (not recorded which). Receptor source: a man aged 30 to 45 who had recovered from COVID-19. The CDR3 runs from the conserved cysteine through the conserved F or W. D genes are given only for firm matches. The size of a clone is reported for some rows only, either as once, few or many, or as a class for expanded clones.

cdr3_length: 14; v_call: TRBV11-2; j_call: TRBJ1-1; clone_size: .; d_call: TRBD1; cdr3_aa: CASSLGQGYTEAFF; cdr3_nt: TGTGCCAGCAGCTTAGGACAGGGTTACACTGAAGCTTTCTTT
cdr3_length: 16; v_call: TRBV9; j_call: TRBJ2-5; clone_size: .; d_call: .; cdr3_aa: CASSVDSGLRIETQYF; cdr3_nt: TGTGCCAGCAGCGTAGACAGCGGACTAAGAATAGAGACCCAGTACTTC
cdr3_length: 14; v_call: TRBV11-2; j_call: TRBJ1-1; clone_size: .; d_call: .; cdr3_aa: CASRMGGAPSEAFF; cdr3_nt: TGTGCCAGCAGAATGGGGGGGGCTCCATCTGAAGCTTTCTTT
cdr3_length: 17; v_call: TRBV4-2; j_call: TRBJ2-3; clone_size: .; d_call: TRBD2; cdr3_aa: CASSPKGSGGGTDTQYF; cdr3_nt: TGTGCCAGCAGCCCCAAGGGGTCGGGGGGTGGAACAGATACGCAGTATTTT
cdr3_length: 14; v_call: TRBV4-2; j_call: TRBJ1-6; clone_size: .; d_call: .; cdr3_aa: CASSQAQEPTPLHF; cdr3_nt: TGTGCCAGCAGCCAAGCACAGGAACCGACACCCCTCCACTTT
cdr3_length: 17; v_call: TRBV3-1/TRBV3-2; j_call: TRBJ2-6; clone_size: .; d_call: .; cdr3_aa: CASSFQRRISGANVLTF; cdr3_nt: TGTGCCAGCAGCTTTCAAAGGAGGATTTCTGGGGCCAACGTCCTGACTTTC
cdr3_length: 14; v_call: TRBV15; j_call: TRBJ1-2; clone_size: .; d_call: TRBD1; cdr3_aa: CATSKGDSNYGYTF; cdr3_nt: TGTGCCACCAGCAAGGGGGACAGCAACTATGGCTACACCTTC
cdr3_length: 14; v_call: TRBV6-1; j_call: TRBJ2-7; clone_size: few; d_call: TRBD2; cdr3_aa: CASSETSEVNEQYF; cdr3_nt: TGTGCCAGCAGTGAGACTAGCGAAGTGAACGAGCAGTACTTC
cdr3_length: 14; v_call: TRBV12-5; j_call: TRBJ1-3; clone_size: once; d_call: .; cdr3_aa: CASGLTGPGNTIYF; cdr3_nt: TGTGCTAGTGGGCTAACAGGGCCTGGAAACACCATATATTTT
cdr3_length: 16; v_call: TRBV4-3; j_call: TRBJ1-1; clone_size: .; d_call: .; cdr3_aa: CASSQDTGGTNTEAFF; cdr3_nt: TGCGCCAGCAGCCAAGATACGGGGGGCACGAACACTGAAGCTTTCTTT
cdr3_length: 13; v_call: TRBV6-2/TRBV6-3; j_call: TRBJ1-5; clone_size: .; d_call: .; cdr3_aa: CASSYSHGQPQHF; cdr3_nt: TGTGCCAGCAGTTATTCCCACGGGCAGCCCCAGCATTTT
cdr3_length: 16; v_call: TRBV5-4; j_call: TRBJ2-1; clone_size: .; d_call: TRBD2; cdr3_aa: CASSEGTSGAYNEQFF; cdr3_nt: TGTGCCAGCAGCGAGGGGACTAGCGGGGCATACAATGAGCAGTTCTTC
cdr3_length: 20; v_call: TRBV6-6; j_call: TRBJ2-7; clone_size: few; d_call: TRBD2; cdr3_aa: CASSRVSGLAGINNHYEQYF; cdr3_nt: TGTGCCAGCAGTCGCGTATCGGGACTAGCGGGGATAAACAACCACTACGAGCAGTACTTC
cdr3_length: 17; v_call: TRBV12-1; j_call: TRBJ1-3; clone_size: .; d_call: .; cdr3_aa: CASSLAGGENAGNTIYF; cdr3_nt: TGTGCCAGCAGCTTAGCAGGGGGCGAGAATGCCGGAAACACCATATATTTT
cdr3_length: 13; v_call: TRBV5-1; j_call: TRBJ1-2; clone_size: .; d_call: .; cdr3_aa: CASSLEVAGGYTF; cdr3_nt: TGCGCCAGCAGTCTTGAGGTAGCGGGAGGCTACACCTTC
cdr3_length: 14; v_call: TRBV20-1; j_call: TRBJ1-6; clone_size: .; d_call: .; cdr3_aa: CSASGQPYNSPLHF; cdr3_nt: TGCAGTGCTAGTGGACAGCCGTATAATTCACCCCTCCACTTT
cdr3_length: 15; v_call: TRBV29-1; j_call: TRBJ1-5; clone_size: .; d_call: .; cdr3_aa: CSVDSVLSPGQPQHF; cdr3_nt: TGCAGCGTTGATTCCGTCCTGTCGCCCGGTCAGCCCCAGCATTTT
cdr3_length: 15; v_call: TRBV30; j_call: TRBJ2-1; clone_size: .; d_call: .; cdr3_aa: CAWRGPRDFYNEQFF; cdr3_nt: TGTGCCTGGAGGGGCCCTCGGGACTTCTACAATGAGCAGTTCTTC
cdr3_length: 16; v_call: TRBV2; j_call: TRBJ2-5; clone_size: .; d_call: TRBD2; cdr3_aa: CASSKLAGGGEGVQYF; cdr3_nt: TGTGCCAGCAGTAAACTAGCGGGGGGCGGGGAGGGGGTCCAGTACTTC
cdr3_length: 13; v_call: TRBV5-4; j_call: TRBJ1-1; clone_size: .; d_call: .; cdr3_aa: CASSLRQAGRAFF; cdr3_nt: TGTGCCAGCAGCTTAAGGCAGGCCGGGAGGGCTTTCTTT
cdr3_length: 15; v_call: TRBV3-1/TRBV3-2; j_call: TRBJ1-5; clone_size: .; d_call: .; cdr3_aa: CASRHWGDYNQPQHF; cdr3_nt: TGTGCCAGCCGCCACTGGGGGGACTACAATCAGCCCCAGCATTTT
cdr3_length: 19; v_call: TRBV4-2; j_call: TRBJ2-2; clone_size: .; d_call: TRBD1; cdr3_aa: CASSLELQTGATGAGELFF; cdr3_nt: TGTGCCAGCAGCCTCGAGCTTCAGACAGGGGCAACGGGGGCCGGGGAGCTGTTTTTT
cdr3_length: 14; v_call: TRBV18; j_call: TRBJ2-4; clone_size: once; d_call: .; cdr3_aa: CASSPRGGKNIQYF; cdr3_nt: TGTGCCAGCTCACCTCGGGGTGGCAAAAACATTCAGTACTTC
cdr3_length: 13; v_call: TRBV5-1; j_call: TRBJ1-1; clone_size: once; d_call: .; cdr3_aa: CASSLAENTEAFF; cdr3_nt: TGCGCCAGCAGCTTGGCAGAGAACACTGAAGCTTTCTTT
cdr3_length: 14; v_call: TRBV6-5; j_call: TRBJ1-3; clone_size: .; d_call: .; cdr3_aa: CASLLAEFGNTIYF; cdr3_nt: TGTGCCAGCCTTCTTGCGGAATTCGGAAACACCATATATTTT
cdr3_length: 14; v_call: TRBV5-5; j_call: TRBJ1-2; clone_size: .; d_call: .; cdr3_aa: CASSLEHRNYGYTF; cdr3_nt: TGTGCCAGCAGCTTGGAACACCGTAACTATGGCTACACCTTC
cdr3_length: 13; v_call: TRBV5-4; j_call: TRBJ2-3; clone_size: .; d_call: .; cdr3_aa: CASRGAVTDTQYF; cdr3_nt: TGTGCCAGCAGAGGGGCGGTGACAGATACGCAGTATTTT